This TCR beta chain was found in a study of blood T cell repertoires in COVID-19. Study details: Acute and convalescent COVID-19 samples came from the United States, Italy and Spain. Sample material is recorded as cDNA or gDNA derived from T cells, B-cell-depleted T cells, or PBMCs.

How the authors handled the data: Reference gene primer amplification gave estimated nucleated cell counts. The protocol was immunoSEQ multiplex PCR, while the TCRdb copy is restricted to in-frame clones and leaves out a portion. V, J and clone size derive from that table, while D and trimming were established from the DNA sequence. Of tens of thousands of clones in the sample, approximately 80% are singletons; the top ten hold around 40%. Germline CDR1 is MDHEN and CDR2 is SYDVKM. Trimming shortened V by 2 bases and J by 4 bases, and 14 bases separated the two germline ends. This CDR3 is built from 15 residues.

V is TRBV28 and J is TRBJ1-1; the D is unclear. The sequence was collected from an elderly man with acute or convalescent COVID-19. What was sequenced was peripheral blood. Here the CDR3 DNA reads TGTGCCAGCAGTTTAATTGGTCCAACGGGCACTGAAGCTTTCTTT. Translated: CASSLIGPTGTEAFF.